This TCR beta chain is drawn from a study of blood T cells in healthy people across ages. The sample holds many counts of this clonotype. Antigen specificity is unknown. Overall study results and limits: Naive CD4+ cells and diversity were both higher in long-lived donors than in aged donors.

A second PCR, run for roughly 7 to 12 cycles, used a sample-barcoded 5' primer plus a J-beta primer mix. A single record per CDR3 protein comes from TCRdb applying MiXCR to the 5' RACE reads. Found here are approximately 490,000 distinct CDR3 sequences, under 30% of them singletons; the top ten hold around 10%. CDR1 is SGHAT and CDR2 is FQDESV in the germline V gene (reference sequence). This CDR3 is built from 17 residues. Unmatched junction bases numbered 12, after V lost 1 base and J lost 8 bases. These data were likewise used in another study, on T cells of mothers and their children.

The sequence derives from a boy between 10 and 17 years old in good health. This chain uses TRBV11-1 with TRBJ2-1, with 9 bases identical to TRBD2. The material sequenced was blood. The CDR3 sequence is CASSLEQVGLASDEQFF. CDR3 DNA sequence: TGTGCCAGCAGCTTAGAGCAGGTGGGACTAGCCAGCGATGAGCAGTTCTTC.